This T cell receptor beta chain appears in the sequencing data of a study of blood T cell repertoires in COVID-19. Study-level information: Whether acute or convalescent, the COVID-19 samples came from the United States, Italy and Spain. PBMCs, B-cell-depleted T cells, or T cells provided the cDNA or gDNA that made up the material.

Sequencing was performed with immunoSEQ multiplex PCR; in TCRdb, only in-frame clones are kept and a portion is missing. The sample has approximately 190,000 clones, 84% seen once. From germline, CDR1 is SGHRS and CDR2 YFSETQ. The CDR3 spans 13 residues. The V and J ends lost 6 bases and 5 bases, in that order; junction bases with no gene match: 3. The receptor was derived from a human donor in a cohort sampled during active COVID-19. V is TRBV5-1 and J is TRBJ2-1, with TRBD2 matching 9 bases. Material: peripheral blood. CDR3 loop: CASKRGDDNEQFF. CDR3 nucleotide sequence: TGCGCCAGCAAGCGGGGGGACGACAATGAGCAGTTCTTC.